The rows below give T cell receptor beta chains drawn from one sample of a study of beta chain features in type 1 diabetes. Method: immunoSEQ multiplex PCR; TCRdb's copy keeps in-frame clones and lacks some. The top ten clones hold less than 0.65% of a sample with some 350,000 clones, around 9.6% of them seen once. The sample was central memory CD4+ T cells from blood. These receptors came from a man aged 25 to 40 with type 1 diabetes. The CDR3 runs from the conserved cysteine through the conserved F or W. Fields, in order: J gene, D gene, V gene, clone size, CDR3 DNA, CDR3 protein. A D gene is named only where the DNA matches it firmly. Some rows have no size entry. The others give once, few or many, or a class for an expanded clone.

>TRBJ2-2|TRBD1|TRBV7-2|few
TGTGCCAGCAGCTTGACAGGGTGGAACGGGGAGCTGTTTTTT
CASSLTGWNGELFF
>TRBJ2-1|TRBD1|TRBV9|few
TGTGCCAGCAGCGTAGAGGCAGGGGGCGTCTACAATGAGCAGTTCTTC
CASSVEAGGVYNEQFF
>TRBJ2-2|TRBD1|TRBV27|few
TGTGCCAGCAGTACACGGGACAGGGGGGGCACCGGGGAGCTGTTTTTT
CASSTRDRGGTGELFF
>TRBJ1-3|NA|TRBV27|few
TGTGCCAGCGGATTAACAGGGTTTGCTGGAAACACCATATATTTT
CASGLTGFAGNTIYF
>TRBJ2-2|TRBD1|TRBV5-4|many
TGTGCCAGCAGCAATGGACAGGGATACACCGGGGAGCTGTTTTTT
CASSNGQGYTGELFF
>TRBJ2-1|NA|TRBV5-4|few
TGTGCCAGCTGGGGGCGGGGGTTGAAGCAGTTCTTC
CASWGRGLKQFF
>TRBJ2-3|NA|TRBV5-6|many
TGTGCCAGCAGCTTGGGGGACGGTGGGAGATTAGATACGCAGTATTTT
CASSLGDGGRLDTQYF
>TRBJ1-2|NA|TRBV6-6|few
TGTGCCAGCAGTTTAACAGGGAACTATGGCTACACCTTC
CASSLTGNYGYTF
>TRBJ2-5|TRBD2|TRBV6-5|NA
TGTGCCAGCAGTGCGGCAAGCGGGAGAGGAGAGACCCAGTACTTC
CASSAASGRGETQYF
>TRBJ2-7|NA|TRBV7-2|NA
TGTGCCAGCAGCGCTGGAGCCTACGAGCAGTACTTC
CASSAGAYEQYF
>TRBJ2-7|NA|TRBV28|many
TGTGCCAGCAGACCATCCCCGACCGCCGAGCAGTACTTC
CASRPSPTAEQYF
>TRBJ2-1|NA|TRBV27|NA
TGTGCCAGCAGTAACCCCGGGACGTACAATGAGCAGTTCTTC
CASSNPGTYNEQFF
>TRBJ2-2|TRBD2|TRBV5-4|NA
TGTGCCAGCAGCTTATCGACTAGCGGGAGACTCACCGGGGAGCTGTTTTTT
CASSLSTSGRLTGELFF
>TRBJ2-1|NA|TRBV7-9|many
TGTGCCAGCAGCTTAGTTGGGGGGAATGAGCAGTTCTTC
CASSLVGGNEQFF
>TRBJ1-1|TRBD1|TRBV7-9|few
TGTGCCAGCAGCTTAACAGGGGGGACGGCTTTCTTT
CASSLTGGTAFF
>TRBJ1-4|NA|TRBV7-2|NA
TGTGCCAGCAGTCCGCGGGCGGAAGAAAAACTGTTTTTT
CASSPRAEEKLFF
>TRBJ2-1|TRBD2|TRBV5-4|few
TGTGCCAGCAGCCAGGGACTAGCGGGAGGAAGGAATGAGCAGTTCTTC
CASSQGLAGGRNEQFF
>TRBJ1-1|NA|TRBV19|few
TGTGCCAGTAGTTCCCAGGTGAGGACTGAAGCTTTCTTT
CASSSQVRTEAFF
>TRBJ2-3|TRBD1|TRBV7-2|few
TGTGCCAGCAGCTCGCAAACAGGGGGCGGTACAGATACGCAGTATTTT
CASSSQTGGGTDTQYF
>TRBJ1-2|TRBD1|TRBV6-5|NA
TGTGCCAGCCGAAGGACAGGGCTCACCTATGGCTACACCTTC
CASRRTGLTYGYTF
>TRBJ1-1|NA|TRBV12-2|NA
TGTGCAAGTCGCTTAAGTCCTTCGGGGATGAACACTGAAGCTTTCTTT
CASRLSPSGMNTEAFF
>TRBJ2-7|NA|TRBV7-2|NA
TGTGCCAGCAGCTTAGATTACAGGCACTACGAGCAGTACTTC
CASSLDYRHYEQYF
>TRBJ2-3|NA|TRBV28|NA
TGTGCCAGCAGTCGACCGGGGGATACGCAGTATTTT
CASSRPGDTQYF
>TRBJ2-5|NA|TRBV27|NA
TGTGCCAGCAGTTCCAGGGTTCGGGAGACCCAGTACTTC
CASSSRVRETQYF
>TRBJ2-1|TRBD2|TRBV6-1|NA
TGTGCCAGCCGCCTAGCGGGGACCTACAATGAGCAGTTCTTC
CASRLAGTYNEQFF
>TRBJ2-5|TRBD2|TRBV29-1|few
TGCAGCGCCGGGGGGGGACTATCTGAGACCCAGTACTTC
CSAGGGLSETQYF
>TRBJ1-5|NA|TRBV7-2|few
TGTGCCAGCAGCAACAGCGCCGAGCCCCAGCATTTT
CASSNSAEPQHF